These 21 T cell receptor beta chains came from one sample sequenced in a study of control samples from healthy donors and cancer patients. Sequenced by immunoSEQ multiplex PCR; TCRdb stores in-frame clones only, minus some. The sample yields some 89,000 clones, around nine tenths seen once. Material: blood. All receptors derive from a man aged 25 to 45 in good health.

The CDR3 here is CSASQGYGGYGYTF. The DNA for the CDR3 is TGCAGTGCTAGTCAGGGGTACGGAGGCTATGGCTACACCTTC. The V and J genes are TRBV20-1 and TRBJ1-2; the D gene is possibly TRBD1 (6 bases). CDR1 and CDR2 (germline): DFQATT, SNEGSKA (reference sequence). Deletions cut 3 bases from V and 4 bases from J, with 15 bases between. There are 14 residues in the CDR3.

The CDR3: CASSAGGESYNSPLHF. CDR3 in DNA: TGCGCCAGCAGTGCAGGGGGCGAATCCTATAATTCACCCCTCCACTTT. J is TRBJ1-6 and V is TRBV10-1; 8 bases line up with TRBD1. Trimming cost V 4 bases and J 1 base; bases outside gene matches: 3. Germline V CDR1 and CDR2: WNHNN, SYGVQD (reference sequence). This CDR3 is 16 amino acids long.

This chain joins TRBV11-1 and TRBJ2-3; 9 nucleotides match TRBD1. After removal of 3 bases from V and 2 bases from J, the junction contained 6 bases not matched to a gene. Looked up from germline, CDR1 is SGHAT and CDR2 is FQDESV (reference sequence). This CDR3 has 16 residues. The DNA for the CDR3 is TGTGCCAGCAGCTTGGGACAGGGAGGGCACACAGATACGCAGTATTTT. Translating it yields CASSLGQGGHTDTQYF.

The chain is built from TRBV14 and TRBJ2-7; D is possibly TRBD1 or TRBD2 (5 bases each). The V and J ends lost 5 bases and 6 bases respectively, with 14 bases between them. CDR1 SGHDN and CDR2 FVKESK come from the germline V gene. The CDR3 sequence is 13 residues long. The CDR3: CASSFGTALEQYV. CDR3 in DNA: TGTGCCAGCAGCTTTGGGACGGCTCTCGAGCAGTACGTC.

The chain has TRBV12-3 or TRBV12-4 and TRBJ1-4, with D maybe TRBD1 (6 bases). The CDR3 loop spans 12 amino acids. Trimming pared 6 bases from V and 7 bases from J, leaving 9 bases between. The CDR3 DNA sequence: TGTGCCAGCAGGTACAGGGTTGAAAAACTGTTTTTT. Its protein is CASRYRVEKLFF.

The chain employs TRBV9 and TRBJ1-2, with a possible D match to TRBD1 (5 bases). Germline values: CDR1 SGDLS, CDR2 YYNGEE. The CDR3 has 14 residues. The V gene lost 0 bases and the J gene lost 1 base, with 7 bases spanning the gap. Here the CDR3 DNA reads TGTGCCAGCAGCGTAGTGACAGATAACTATGGCTACACCTTC. It encodes CASSVVTDNYGYTF.

The chain joins TRBV4-2 to TRBJ2-3, with D perhaps being TRBD1 or TRBD2 (5 bases each). The CDR3 length is 15 residues. The germline CDR1 and CDR2 sequences are LGHNA and YNFKEQ. Trimming removed 0 bases from V and 2 bases from J, with 9 bases in between. The CDR3 DNA follows: TGTGCCAGCAGCCAAGAGTGGGGACCCACAGATACGCAGTATTTT. It translates to CASSQEWGPTDTQYF.

The genes are TRBV5-5 and TRBJ1-3; no reliable D call. Germline loops: CDR1 SGHKS, CDR2 YYEKEE (reference sequence). Trimming shortened V by 0 bases and J by 3 bases, and 7 bases separated the two germline ends. This CDR3 region has 14 residues. DNA for the CDR3: TGTGCCAGCAGCTTGGTCGGGTATGGAAACACCATATATTTT. Translating gives CASSLVGYGNTIYF.

The chain couples TRBV2 to TRBJ2-1, with D possibly matching TRBD1 (5 bases). Germline CDR1 reads SNHLY; CDR2 reads FYNNEI. V lost 2 bases to trimming and J lost 7 bases, with 18 bases between them. This CDR3 has 16 residues. The CDR3 coding sequence is TGTGCCAGCAGTGAATTGGCAGGGTCCCTTAGTAATGAGCAGTTCTTC. This gives the protein CASSELAGSLSNEQFF.

The V call is TRBV6-5, the J call TRBJ1-2, with D perhaps matching TRBD1 (6 bases). With 6 bases removed from V and 4 bases from J, the gap between germline ends came to 18 bases. CDR3 length: 15 residues. Germline V gives CDR1 MNHEY, CDR2 SVGAGI. The CDR3 DNA sequence: TGTGCCAGCAGCCCCCGGGCAGGGGATGTCTATGGCTACACCTTC. Encoded protein: CASSPRAGDVYGYTF.

This clone was recorded a few times. This chain joins TRBV4-1 and TRBJ2-5; D not certain. Germline lookup yields CDR1 MGHRA and CDR2 YSYEKL. V was shortened by 2 bases and J by 2 bases, with 9 bases between the two germline ends. The length of the CDR3 is 14 residues. The CDR3, as DNA: TGCGCCAGCAGCCAAAACACACAGCAAGAGACCCAGTACTTC. The encoded protein is CASSQNTQQETQYF.

The rearrangement uses TRBV24-1 and TRBJ2-3; maybe TRBD2 (6 bases). Trimming removed 4 bases at V and 8 bases at J, with 12 bases between. The CDR3 contains 13 residues. Germline CDR1 and CDR2: KGHDR and SFDVKD. This CDR3 is CATSDSRRGTQYF. The DNA for the CDR3 is TGTGCCACCAGTGACTCACGGAGGGGTACGCAGTATTTT.

The chain carries TRBV6-5 and TRBJ1-1, with D hard to call. V was clipped by 4 bases and J by 0 bases, with 15 bases between them. The germline CDR1 and CDR2 sequences are MNHEY and SVGAGI. The CDR3 extends over 16 amino acids. The CDR3 region is CASSFLATGMNTEAFF. For the CDR3, the DNA is TGTGCCAGCAGTTTCCTCGCGACGGGGATGAACACTGAAGCTTTCTTT.

CDR3 amino acids: CASSRGGGSGNTIYF. Here the CDR3 DNA reads TGTGCCAGCAGCCGAGGAGGGGGCTCTGGAAACACCATATATTTT. The rearrangement links TRBV3-1 (or the pseudogene TRBV3-2) to TRBJ1-3; possible D gene TRBD1, 6 bases. CDR1 LGHDT and CDR2 YNNKEL come from the germline V gene (reference sequence). CDR3 length: 15 amino acids. V was shortened by 4 bases and J by 0 bases, with 10 bases between the two germline ends.

This clone was counted a single time. This chain links TRBV7-2 with TRBJ1-2; tentative D call: TRBD1 (6 bases). The ends were cut back, 1 base at V and 2 bases at J, with 11 bases in the middle. The CDR3 contains 15 residues. The germline V gene has CDR1 SGHTA and CDR2 FQGNSA. The CDR3 protein is CASSLGGTPNYGYTF. CDR3 nucleotides: TGTGCCAGCAGCTTAGGAGGGACACCCAACTATGGCTACACCTTC.

The table lists this clone with a few counts. The chain has TRBV7-9 and TRBJ1-2; D gene ambiguous. The germline gives CDR1 SEHNR, CDR2 FQNEAQ (reference sequence). The V and J ends lost 1 base and 5 bases respectively, with 8 bases between them. There are 13 residues in the CDR3. Here the CDR3 reads CASSLDVAYGYTF. DNA of the CDR3: TGTGCCAGCAGCTTAGATGTCGCATATGGCTACACCTTC.

The V gene is TRBV7-6, the J gene TRBJ2-3; TRBD2 aligns across 9 bases. With 2 bases clipped from V and 0 bases from J, the junction kept 6 bases outside the gene matches. CDR1 and CDR2 (germline): SGHVS, FNYEAQ. The CDR3 runs 17 residues. CDR3 residues: CASSLLLAGTSTDTQYF. CDR3 nucleotides: TGTGCCAGCAGCTTACTGCTAGCGGGGACTAGCACAGATACGCAGTATTTT.

The chain carries TRBV12-3 or TRBV12-4 and TRBJ1-1; possible D gene TRBD1, 5 bases. V was pared by 5 bases and J by 10 bases, with 11 bases between. There are 11 residues in the CDR3. CDR3 sequence reads: CASSKSRGAFF. In DNA form, the CDR3 reads TGTGCCAGCAGTAAATCAAGGGGAGCTTTCTTT.

This clone was counted a single time. The chain is built from TRBV2 and TRBJ1-5; D unresolved. CDR3 length: 15 residues. Germline V CDR1 and CDR2: SNHLY, FYNNEI. The V end was cut by 3 bases, the J end by 0 bases, with 9 bases between. Written as DNA, the CDR3 is TGTGCCAGCAGTGATTGGGGTAATAGCAATCAGCCCCAGCATTTT. It specifies CASSDWGNSNQPQHF.

The rearrangement links TRBV7-9 to TRBJ1-3; D call uncertain. V lost 7 bases to trimming and J lost 3 bases, with 13 bases between them. The CDR3 runs to 14 residues. The V gene's germline CDR1 is SEHNR and CDR2 FQNEAQ (reference sequence). The CDR3 loop reads CASTEAAVGNTIYF. CDR3 nucleotide sequence: TGTGCCAGCACCGAGGCGGCAGTTGGAAACACCATATATTTT. The variable domain in full, completed from reference TRBV7-9 and TRBJ1-3, reads DTGVSQNPRHKITKRGQNVTFRCDPISEHNRLYWYRQTLGQGPEFLTYFQNEAQLEKSRLLSDRFSAERPKGSFSTLEIQRTEQGDSAMYLCASTEAAVGNTIYFGEGSWLTVV.

The genes are TRBV21-1 and TRBJ1-2. TRBV21-1 represents a pseudogene. The CDR3 runs 13 residues. The CDR3, as DNA: TGTGCCAGACGATCGGGACTTGGCTATGGCTACACCTTC. Translating it yields CARRSGLGYGYTF.